Presented here are 28 T cell receptor beta chains from one specimen sequenced in a study of T-cell reconstitution after alpha-beta-depleted transplantation in children. The TCRbeta library incorporated unique molecular identifiers. TCRdb called the PCR reads again in MiXCR, with one record for every CDR3 protein. The sample lists 300,000 to 400,000 distinct CDR3 sequences, under 20% occurring once. The source was PBMCs, mostly from graft donor cells, collected 360 days after TCRalphabeta/CD19-depleted stem cell transplant. These receptors all come from a male patient aged 2 to 10 who had a stem cell transplant for acute lymphoblastic leukemia, so the T cells may come from the graft donor.

The chain joins TRBV5-1 to TRBJ1-2; perhaps TRBD1 as D (6 bases). The V end lost 0 bases, the J end lost 4 bases, and 13 bases lay between the germline ends. Germline CDR1 SGHRS, CDR2 YFSETQ. This CDR3 is built from 15 residues. CDR3 in amino acids: CASSLGQVGPYGYTF. The DNA of the CDR3 is TGCGCCAGCAGCTTGGGACAGGTCGGGCCCTATGGCTACACCTTC.

This clonotype was observed a handful of times. The chain is built from TRBV9 and TRBJ2-1; TRBD2 might be the D (5 bases). Germline CDR1 is SGDLS and CDR2 is YYNGEE. CDR3 length: 14 residues. Trimming left V 0 bases short and J 6 bases short, with 10 bases between. CDR3 in amino acids: CASSVATGVNEQFF. For the CDR3, the DNA is TGTGCCAGCAGCGTAGCTACCGGGGTCAATGAGCAGTTCTTC.

This clonotype showed up just a few times. The genes are TRBV4-3 and TRBJ2-4; the D gene is possibly TRBD2 (5 bases). V lost 1 base and J lost 10, with 14 bases in between. The germline V gene encodes CDR1 LGHNA and CDR2 YSLEER. This CDR3 is 14 amino acids long. The CDR3 sequence is CASSQASSGLIQYF. CDR3 DNA sequence: TGCGCCAGCAGCCAAGCGTCGAGCGGCTTGATTCAGTACTTC.

The rearrangement links TRBV12-3 or TRBV12-4 to TRBJ2-7, with 9 bases fitting TRBD2. The CDR3 runs to 15 residues. The V gene end was trimmed by 2 bases and the J gene end by 9 bases; junction bases not matched to a gene: 11. CDR3 region: CASSLRGRAFDVQYF. CDR3 DNA: TGTGCCAGCAGTTTACGCGGGAGGGCCTTCGACGTGCAGTACTTC.

The chain links TRBV7-9 to TRBJ2-1; maybe TRBD2 (5 bases). Germline values: CDR1 SEHNR, CDR2 FQNEAQ (reference sequence). The CDR3 extends over 16 amino acids. The V end was cut by 1 base, the J end by 2 bases, with 12 bases between. The CDR3 region is CASSLGNRGPYNEQFF. The DNA of the CDR3 is TGTGCCAGCAGCTTAGGCAACAGAGGGCCCTACAATGAGCAGTTCTTC.

This rearrangement joins TRBV2 to TRBJ2-1, with 11 positions matching TRBD2. The CDR3 covers 17 residues. Germline assignment: CDR1 SNHLY and CDR2 FYNNEI. V lost 2 bases, J lost 7 bases, and 10 bases stayed unmatched. The CDR3: CASSELELAGEGNEQFF. The CDR3 region has the DNA TGTGCCAGCAGTGAATTAGAACTAGCGGGAGAAGGGAATGAGCAGTTCTTC.

This clonotype has more than one count but fewer than ten. The chain links TRBV10-2 to TRBJ2-2; 12 positions agree with TRBD2. The trim removed 5 bases at V and 3 bases at J, leaving 10 bases unmatched. Germline values: CDR1 WSHSY, CDR2 SAAADI. This CDR3 spans 18 amino acids. Written as DNA, the CDR3 is TGCGCCAGCAGTTACCCGACTAGCGGGAGTTGGGACACCGGGGAGCTGTTTTTT. Residues: CASSYPTSGSWDTGELFF.

The chain uses TRBV30 and TRBJ2-1; maybe TRBD2 (6 bases). CDR3 size: 18 residues. V was clipped by 3 bases and J by 0 bases, with 21 bases between them. Germline values: CDR1 GTSNPN, CDR2 SVGIG (reference sequence). Here the CDR3 reads CAWRRPSVGRRSYNEQFF. The DNA of the CDR3 is TGTGCCTGGAGGCGGCCTAGCGTCGGAAGACGCTCCTACAATGAGCAGTTCTTC.

In this sample, this clonotype turned up a few times. V is TRBV27 and J is TRBJ2-7; 7 nucleotides match TRBD2. Germline CDR1 is MNHEY and CDR2 is SMNVEV (reference sequence). J gave up 2 bases and V 8 bases, and 6 bases lay outside the gene matches. The CDR3 has 13 residues. The CDR3 spells CASRASGTYEQYF. DNA for the CDR3: TGTGCCAGCCGGGCTAGCGGAACCTACGAGCAGTACTTC.

This clonotype was seen a handful of times. The chain is built from TRBV3-1 and TRBJ2-7; the D is unclear. There are 13 residues in the CDR3. Germline V gene lookup returns CDR1 LGHDT and CDR2 YNNKEL (reference sequence). With 5 bases removed from V and 7 bases from J, the gap between germline ends came to 15 bases. DNA of the CDR3: TGTGCCAGCAGCTCTCGACTTGCCGGGGAGCAGTACTTC. It specifies CASSSRLAGEQYF.

This clonotype occurred many times. The rearrangement links TRBV20-1 to TRBJ2-3; possible D gene TRBD2, 6 bases. The CDR3 is made up of 13 amino acids. V was cut by 5 bases and J by 4 bases, with 13 bases left in between. The V gene's germline CDR1 is DFQATT and CDR2 SNEGSKA (reference sequence). The chain's CDR3 is CSAPRLDPDTQYF. The CDR3 DNA sequence: TGCAGTGCTCCTCGACTAGACCCAGATACGCAGTATTTT.

The chain combines TRBV11-1 with TRBJ2-1, with 14 bases fitting TRBD2. With 5 bases clipped from V and 0 bases from J, the junction kept 9 bases outside the gene matches. Per the germline V gene, CDR1 is SGHAT and CDR2 is FQDESV (reference sequence). The CDR3 has 19 amino acids. CDR3 region: CASSKGLAGALSSYNEQFF. The CDR3 DNA is TGTGCCAGCAGCAAGGGACTAGCGGGAGCCCTAAGCTCCTACAATGAGCAGTTCTTC.

Of note for this clonotype: Here the CDR3 omits its conserved ending phenylalanine or tryptophan, so a read error is the likely source. For the CDR3, the DNA is TGTGCCACCAGGGAGAGCTCCTATAATTCACCCCTCCACCTT. Translation gives CATRESSYNSPLHL. This rearrangement joins TRBV12-3 or TRBV12-4 to TRBJ1-6; tentatively, D is TRBD1 (5 bases). This CDR3 spans 14 amino acids. V lost 10 bases and J 0 bases, leaving 10 bases between the germline ends.

This chain uses TRBV4-1 with TRBJ1-1; a possible D gene is TRBD1 (5 bases). V was trimmed by 0 bases and J by 1 base, leaving 6 bases between them. Per the germline V gene, CDR1 is MGHRA and CDR2 is YSYEKL. The CDR3 consists of 14 residues. The DNA for the CDR3 is TGCGCCAGCAGCCAAGAGACAGCGAACACTGAAGCTTTCTTT. This translates into CASSQETANTEAFF.

This clonotype was observed a handful of times. The chain couples TRBV12-3 or TRBV12-4 to TRBJ2-1; D is perhaps TRBD2 (6 bases). CDR3 length equals 17 residues. V was cut by 0 bases and J by 4 bases, with 16 bases left in between. This CDR3 reads CASSLAPGLQGYNEQFF. CDR3 in DNA: TGTGCCAGCAGTTTAGCTCCGGGACTCCAGGGTTACAATGAGCAGTTCTTC.

J is TRBJ2-2 and V is TRBV29-1; TRBD2 aligns across 16 bases. The CDR3 loop spans 16 amino acids. With 6 bases clipped from V and 5 bases from J, the junction kept 6 bases outside the gene matches. The germline CDR1 and CDR2 sequences are SQVTM and ANQGSEA. CDR3 bases: TGCAGCGTGGGGACTAGCGGGAGGGGGAGAACCGGGGAGCTGTTTTTT. This sequence encodes CSVGTSGRGRTGELFF.

There are many counts of this clonotype. V usage is TRBV5-1 and J usage is TRBJ2-5; no clear D gene. The germline V gene encodes CDR1 SGHRS and CDR2 YFSETQ. This CDR3 region has 13 residues. V lost 1 base to trimming and J lost 4 bases, with 8 bases between them. In DNA form, the CDR3 reads TGCGCCAGCAGCTTGTGGATTGGAGAGACCCAGTACTTC. This codes for CASSLWIGETQYF.

The V call is TRBV6-2 or TRBV6-3, the J call TRBJ2-1, with 14 bases matching TRBD2. Germline V gives CDR1 MNHEY, CDR2 SVGEGT. The CDR3 covers 18 residues. The J segment lost 5 bases and the V segment lost 7 bases, leaving 13 bases of the junction unmatched. The CDR3 loop is CASTVPGLAGESNNEQFF. The CDR3 DNA reads TGTGCCAGCACCGTTCCGGGACTAGCGGGAGAATCGAACAATGAGCAGTTCTTC.

V usage is TRBV12-3 or TRBV12-4 and J usage is TRBJ2-2, with a possible D match to TRBD2 (7 bases). CDR3 length: 13 amino acids. V was shortened by 8 bases and J by 6 bases, with 13 bases between the two germline ends. The CDR3 spells CASLVGGAGELFF. Written as DNA, the CDR3 is TGTGCCAGCTTGGTAGGGGGGGCCGGGGAGCTGTTTTTT.

The rearrangement uses TRBV30 and TRBJ2-4; TRBD2 might be the D (6 bases). Between the trimmed V and J ends, which lost 2 bases and 10 bases, there was a span of 18 bases. This CDR3 is built from 14 residues. Germline CDR1 GTSNPN, CDR2 SVGIG (reference sequence). The CDR3 here is CAWSRDSAVGIQYF. As DNA, the CDR3 is TGTGCCTGGAGTAGGGACTCGGCGGTTGGTATTCAGTACTTC.

This clonotype was picked up many times. The gene calls are TRBV29-1 and TRBJ2-3; 8 bases map to TRBD2. The CDR3 covers 14 residues. V gave up 7 bases and J gave up 5 bases; unmatched junction bases: 11. Germline lookup yields CDR1 SQVTM and CDR2 ANQGSEA. CDR3 DNA: TGCAGCGGCCTCTTGGGGCTAGCGGGAGATACGCAGTATTTT. Its translation: CSGLLGLAGDTQYF.

This clonotype has more than one count but fewer than ten. The V and J genes are TRBV5-6 and TRBJ2-7; D is unresolved. V was pared by 4 bases and J by 6 bases, with 11 bases between. The CDR3 spans 12 residues. CDR1 is SGHDT, CDR2 YYEEEE, per germline. CDR3 sequence: CASSTPPGEQYF. The CDR3 DNA reads as TGTGCCAGCAGCACACCCCCGGGCGAGCAGTACTTC. Supplemented by reference TRBV5-6 and TRBJ2-7, the full variable domain reads DAGVTQSPTHLIKTRGQQVTLRCSPKSGHDTVSWYQQALGQGPQFIFQYYEEEERQRGNFPDRFSGHQFPNYSSELNVNALLLGDSALYLCASSTPPGEQYFGPGTRLTVT.

This clonotype was counted a few times. The rearrangement links TRBV28 to TRBJ2-7, with D possibly TRBD2 on 7 matching bases. The V gene's germline CDR1 is MDHEN and CDR2 SYDVKM. The CDR3 has 15 residues. The V gene lost 3 bases and the J gene lost 6 bases, with 18 bases spanning the gap. The CDR3 sequence: CASSFRGATQGEQYF. CDR3 in DNA: TGTGCCAGCAGTTTTCGGGGGGCGACCCAGGGCGAGCAGTACTTC.

This clonotype came up a few times. The chain recombines TRBV5-4 with TRBJ1-2; D ambiguous. The CDR3 extends over 16 amino acids. Germline V lookup: CDR1 SGHNT, CDR2 YYREEE (reference sequence). V shed 3 bases and J shed 4 bases, with 19 bases lying between them. The CDR3 DNA is TGTGCCAGCAGCTCGAAGACGGCGGGTTGGGGCTATGGCTACACCTTC. This translates into CASSSKTAGWGYGYTF.

The chain combines TRBV10-3 with TRBJ2-3; D remains unclear. From germline, CDR1 is ENHRY and CDR2 SYGVKD. V gave up 7 bases and J gave up 1 base, with 9 bases separating them. The CDR3 contains 13 residues. The CDR3 DNA reads as TGTGCCATCAACGGAGCTCGCACAGATACGCAGTATTTT. This sequence encodes CAINGARTDTQYF.

This clonotype has just a few counts. The chain joins TRBV24-1 to TRBJ2-1, with a weak D call TRBD2 (5 bases). Trimming stripped 8 bases from V and 4 bases from J, with 20 bases between. In germline, CDR1 is KGHDR, CDR2 SFDVKD. This CDR3 contains 16 residues. CDR3: CATTGSGGYSYNEQFF. The CDR3 DNA is TGTGCCACCACCGGGTCAGGCGGGTACTCTTACAATGAGCAGTTCTTC.

CDR3 residues: CASSGTTNTGELFF. The CDR3 DNA is TGCGCCAGCAGCGGGACAACGAACACCGGGGAGCTGTTTTTT. This chain connects TRBV5-1 to TRBJ2-2; perhaps TRBD1 as D (6 bases). Trimming stripped 4 bases from V and 0 bases from J, with 7 bases between. Germline values: CDR1 SGHRS, CDR2 YFSETQ. The CDR3 has 14 residues.

For the CDR3, the DNA is TGTGCCAGCAGCTTCCAGCGGGAGGGCCGTAATGAGCAGTTCTTC. Its translation: CASSFQREGRNEQFF. This chain links TRBV7-6 with TRBJ2-1; 10 nucleotides line up with TRBD2. CDR1 is SGHVS and CDR2 is FNYEAQ in the germline V gene. This CDR3 has 15 residues. Trimming removed 3 bases from V and 7 bases from J; junction bases left unmatched: 6. Together with reference TRBV7-6 and TRBJ2-1, the CDR3 gives the full variable domain: GAGVSQSPRYKVTKRGQDVALRCDPISGHVSLYWYRQALGQGPEFLTYFNYEAQQDKSGLPNDRFSAERPEGSISTLTIQRTEQRDSAMYRCASSFQREGRNEQFFGPGTRLTVL.